The clone carrying this T cell receptor beta chain was seen repeatedly, ten times or more. Germline is not matched at one junction end, which may reflect a read error. TCRbeta library construction was performed incorporating unique molecular identifiers. TCRdb used MiXCR to reprocess the PCR reads, holding one entry per CDR3 protein. The table shows roughly 400,000 distinct CDR3 sequences, with roughly 22% occurring only once. This record comes from a study of T-cell reconstitution after alpha-beta-depleted transplantation in children. The CDR3 sequence is 15 residues long. The V gene's germline CDR1 is SGHRS and CDR2 YFSETQ.

The source material was PBMCs from the stem cell graft donor, sampled from the stem cell graft. The TCR sequence derives from a human donor who donated a stem cell graft to a child with acute myeloid leukemia. The chain uses TRBV5-1 and TRBJ2-1; TRBD2 aligns across 8 bases. DNA of the CDR3: TGCGCCTGCAGGGCTAAGACTAGCGAGTACAATGAGCAGTTCTTC. Translated, it gives CACRAKTSEYNEQFF.